This T cell receptor (beta chain) was captured by sequencing in a study of T cells in localized non-small cell lung cancer. Study-level findings and limits: Elevated circulating T cell density in blood was associated with longer overall survival. Measurement of T cell clonality placed uninvolved adjacent lung highest, above the level in tumor. Across samples, adjacent lung featured a median roughly 56 of the top 100 tumor clones. Heterogeneity cannot be ruled out, as sequencing used one tumor region only.

Comments on this clone: Its matching antigen is unknown.

The assay was immunoSEQ multiplex PCR, and TCRdb's table has in-frame clones only and misses some. The top ten clones hold around 8% of a sample with fewer than 20,000 clones, 75% to 90% of them seen once. Trimming took 3 bases from V and 3 from J, leaving 11 bases between them. This CDR3 has 14 amino acids. CDR1 is KGHSH and CDR2 is LQKENI in the germline V gene. The chain links TRBV18 to TRBJ2-5; D is uncertain. The material sequenced was peripheral blood, taken before any cancer treatment. The receptor comes from a man aged 35-75 years with stage I lung adenocarcinoma. The CDR3 sequence: CASSPGHREETQYF. CDR3 DNA: TGTGCCAGCTCACCGGGCCACAGAGAAGAGACCCAGTACTTC.